This TCR beta chain was identified in a study of T cell repertoires in cytomegalovirus infection. Turning to this clonotype: What it binds is not known.

MiXCR was run by TCRdb on the reads, yielding one entry per CDR3 protein. The sample contains about 130,000 distinct CDR3 sequences, roughly 25% of which appear only once. Trimming pared 7 bases from V and 3 bases from J, leaving 13 bases between. The CDR3 covers 14 residues. V is TRBV12-3 or TRBV12-4 and J is TRBJ1-3; D gene unclear. Sequenced material: PBMCs, sequenced either directly or after in vitro stimulation (not recorded which). The receptor's source is a human donor in good health (CMV status not recorded). Some clones in this sample may be carry-over from other donors' samples. CDR3 protein: CASTDGLLGNTIYF. In DNA form, the CDR3 reads TGTGCCAGCACTGACGGGCTTCTTGGAAACACCATATATTTT.